Described below is a single T cell receptor beta chain sequence and its context. The data belong to a study of PD-1 blockade in classical Hodgkin lymphoma. CDR3 length: 13 amino acids. Trimming took off 4 bases at V and 8 bases at J, with 12 bases between the two ends. Germline V gives CDR1 SGHTS, CDR2 YDEGEE. Generated by immunoSEQ multiplex PCR, the TCRdb table keeps only in-frame clones and is missing some. The table lists some 53,000 clones, approximately 89% of them singletons. Time point described: cycle 4 day 1 (C4D1), after less than seven weeks of nivolumab. All trial patients relapsed after autologous stem cell transplantation.

This receptor was identified in a human donor with classical Hodgkin lymphoma. Material: peripheral blood mononuclear cells (PBMCs), obtained before the fourth cycle of nivolumab. The V call is TRBV5-8, the J call TRBJ1-4, with D unresolved. For the CDR3, the DNA is TGTGCCAGCAGCCAAGATCTCGCCGAAAAACTGTTTTTT. It codes for CASSQDLAEKLFF.